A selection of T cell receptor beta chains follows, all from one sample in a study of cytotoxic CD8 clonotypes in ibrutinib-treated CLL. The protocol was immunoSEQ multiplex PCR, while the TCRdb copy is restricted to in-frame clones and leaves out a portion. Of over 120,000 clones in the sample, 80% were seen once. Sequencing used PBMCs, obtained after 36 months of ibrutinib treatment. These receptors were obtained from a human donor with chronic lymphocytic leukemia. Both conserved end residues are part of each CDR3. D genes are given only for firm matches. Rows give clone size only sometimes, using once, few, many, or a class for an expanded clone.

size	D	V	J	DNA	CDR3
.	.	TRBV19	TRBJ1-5	TGTGCCAGTAGTTCCTCGGGGACAAGTACGCGGTATGGACAGCCCCAGCATTTT	CASSSSGTSTRYGQPQHF
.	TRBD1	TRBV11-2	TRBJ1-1	TGTGCCAGCAGCTTTACAGGGGGCCGGGGAGAAGCTTTCTTT	CASSFTGGRGEAFF
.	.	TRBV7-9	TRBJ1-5	TGTGCCAGCAGCTTAGCTTATGGGGGGTCGAATCAGCCCCAGCATTTT	CASSLAYGGSNQPQHF
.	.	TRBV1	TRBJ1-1	TGCACCAGCAGCCAAGAAAATTTTATCCCCAAGGCCACTGAAGCTTTCTTT	CTSSQENFIPKATEAFF
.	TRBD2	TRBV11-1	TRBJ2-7	TGTGCCAGCAGCTTAGAGGGACTAGCGGCCGCCTACGAGCAGTACTTC	CASSLEGLAAAYEQYF
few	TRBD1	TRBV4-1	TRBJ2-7	TGCGCCAGCAGCCAAGAGGCTAAGGGACAGGGGATCTACGAGCAGTACTTC	CASSQEAKGQGIYEQYF
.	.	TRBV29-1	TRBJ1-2	TGCAGCGCCCAGGTTGGGTCCCATGGCTACACCTTC	CSAQVGSHGYTF
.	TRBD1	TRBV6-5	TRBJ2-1	TGTGCCAGCAGTTACCACCGGACAGGGAACAATGAGCAGTTCTTC	CASSYHRTGNNEQFF
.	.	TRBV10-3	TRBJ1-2	TGTGCCATCAGTGAGTCTAGGGAAAGCTACACCTTC	CAISESRESYTF
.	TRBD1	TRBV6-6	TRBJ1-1	TGTGCCAGCAGGGGACAGGGGTCCACTGAAGCTTTCTTT	CASRGQGSTEAFF
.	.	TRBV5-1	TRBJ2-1	TGCGCCAGCAGCTCCGTTTCAGGTGGGGCTTACTACAATGAGCAGTTCTTC	CASSSVSGGAYYNEQFF
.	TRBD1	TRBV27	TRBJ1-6	TGTGCCAGCAGTTTCAGGGGGCGCTGGGATTCACCCCTCCACTTT	CASSFRGRWDSPLHF
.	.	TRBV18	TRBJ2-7	TGTGCCAGCTCACCACCTTCCGCGTCCTACGAGCAGTACTTC	CASSPPSASYEQYF
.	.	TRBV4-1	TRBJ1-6	TGCGCCAGCAGCCAAGGCGTAGGGGATTCACCCCTCCACTTT	CASSQGVGDSPLHF
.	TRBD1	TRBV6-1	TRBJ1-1	TGTGCCAGCAGTGAGCCCACCCCGGGACAGAAAGCTTTCTTT	CASSEPTPGQKAFF
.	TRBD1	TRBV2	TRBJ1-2	TGTGCCAGCAAGCGAAAAACCGGGACAGGGGGAAACTATGGCTACACCTTC	CASKRKTGTGGNYGYTF
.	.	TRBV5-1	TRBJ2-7	TGCGCCAGCAGCTTGACAGGTTCCTACGAGCAGTACTTC	CASSLTGSYEQYF
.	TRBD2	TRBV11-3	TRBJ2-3	TGTGCCAGCAGCTTGGGACGAGGAGCGGGAGCAGATACGCAGTATTTT	CASSLGRGAGADTQYF
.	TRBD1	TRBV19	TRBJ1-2	TGTGCCAGTAGTACAGGGGGCGACTATGGCTACACCTTC	CASSTGGDYGYTF
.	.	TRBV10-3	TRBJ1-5	TGTGCCATCAGTGAGTCGATCGTGATTAGCAATCAGCCCCAGCATTTT	CAISESIVISNQPQHF
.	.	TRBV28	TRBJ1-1	TGTGCCAGCAGCTTAGCCCCAGCTCACCAAAATCAACCGAACACTGAAGCTTTCTTT	CASSLAPAHQNQPNTEAFF
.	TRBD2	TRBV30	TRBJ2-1	TGTGCCTGGAGTCCCCGGGGAGTAGCGGGGGGGAATGAGCAGTTCTTC	CAWSPRGVAGGNEQFF
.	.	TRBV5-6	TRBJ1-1	TGTGCCAGCAGCTTGCGACAGTCCGGGGAAGCTTTCTTT	CASSLRQSGEAFF
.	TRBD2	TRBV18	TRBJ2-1	TGTGCCAGCTCACCATTGGCCAGCGGGACGGCTAAGGGGTACAATGAGCAGTTCTTC	CASSPLASGTAKGYNEQFF
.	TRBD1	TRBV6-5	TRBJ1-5	TGTGCCAGCAGTTACGACAGGGCCCAGCCCCAGCATTTT	CASSYDRAQPQHF
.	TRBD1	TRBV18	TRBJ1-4	TGTGCCAGCTCAACCCGGGACAGGGGACTTAATGAAAAACTGTTTTTT	CASSTRDRGLNEKLFF
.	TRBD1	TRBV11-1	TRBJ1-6	TGTGCCAGCAGCAGGGACAGTAATTCACCCCTCCACTTT	CASSRDSNSPLHF
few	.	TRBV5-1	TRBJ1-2	TGCGCCAGCAGCTTGGGATTTGGCTATGGCTACACCTTC	CASSLGFGYGYTF
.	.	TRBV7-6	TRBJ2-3	TGTGCCAGCAGCTGGGGGGCGCGGGATACGCAGTATTTT	CASSWGARDTQYF
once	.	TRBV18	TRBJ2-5	TGTGCCAGCTCACCAGGGGGTCCCGAGACCCAGTACTTC	CASSPGGPETQYF
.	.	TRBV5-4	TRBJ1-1	TGTGCCAGCAGCTTGGACGGGGTGAACACTGAAGCTTTCTTT	CASSLDGVNTEAFF
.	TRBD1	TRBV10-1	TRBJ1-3	TGCGCCAGCAAAGACAGGGCTGGAAACACCATATATTTT	CASKDRAGNTIYF
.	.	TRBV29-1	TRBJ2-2	TGCAGCGTGTTGAAGTGGGGGACCGGGGAGCTGTTTTTT	CSVLKWGTGELFF
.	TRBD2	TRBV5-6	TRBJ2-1	TGTGCCAGCAGCCGGGGACTAGCGCTCAATGAGCAGTTCTTC	CASSRGLALNEQFF
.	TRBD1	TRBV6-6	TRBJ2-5	TGTGCCAGCCGGACAGGGAAACCCGGCCGAGAGACCCAGTACTTC	CASRTGKPGRETQYF
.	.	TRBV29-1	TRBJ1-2	TGCAGCGTCCCCGGCCGGGGGTATTATGGCTACACCTTC	CSVPGRGYYGYTF
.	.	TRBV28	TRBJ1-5	TGTGCCAGCAACGGACAGAACAATCAGCCCCAGCATTTT	CASNGQNNQPQHF
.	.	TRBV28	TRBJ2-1	TGTGCCAGCGGCCCGGGACAAGCCTACAATGAGCAGTTCTTC	CASGPGQAYNEQFF
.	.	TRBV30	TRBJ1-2	TGTGCCTGGAGTGTGGGGGGAGGGAATGGCTACACCTTC	CAWSVGGGNGYTF
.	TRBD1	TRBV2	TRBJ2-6	TGTGCCAGCAATAGACAGGGCACTGCTGGGGCCAACGTCCTGACTTTC	CASNRQGTAGANVLTF
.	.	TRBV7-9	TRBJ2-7	TGTGCCAGCAGCTTAAGCTTGTTCAAGCAGTACTTC	CASSLSLFKQYF
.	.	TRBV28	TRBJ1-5	TGTGCCAGCAGTTCTACAGGGACGGGCAATCAGCCCCAGCATTTT	CASSSTGTGNQPQHF
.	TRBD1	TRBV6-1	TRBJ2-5	TGTGCCAGCAGTAGGGACAGGGTCCAAGAGACCCAGTACTTC	CASSRDRVQETQYF
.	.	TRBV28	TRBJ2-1	TGTGCCAGCAAGTTCGGGACAAATTACGACAATGAGCAGTTCTTC	CASKFGTNYDNEQFF
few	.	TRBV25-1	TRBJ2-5	TGTGCCAGCAGTGACTTCTCAGTAGAGACCCAGTACTTC	CASSDFSVETQYF
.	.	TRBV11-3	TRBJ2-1	TGTGCCAGCAGCTTCGTCTCTGGGGCGGGGAACTACAATGAGCAGTTCTTC	CASSFVSGAGNYNEQFF
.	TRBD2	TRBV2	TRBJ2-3	TGTGCCAGCAGTGGCCTGACTAGCCTTACAGCGTCAGATACGCAGTATTTT	CASSGLTSLTASDTQYF
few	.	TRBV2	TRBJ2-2	TGTGCCAGCAGTGAGAGAGGGAACACCGGGGAGCTGTTTTTT	CASSERGNTGELFF
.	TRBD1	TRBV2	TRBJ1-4	TGTGCCAGCAGGCGAAGGACAGGGTTAGAGGAAAAACTGTTTTTT	CASRRRTGLEEKLFF
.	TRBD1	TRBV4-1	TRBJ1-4	TGCGCCAGCAGCCAAGAGCCCCACAGGGGCGGTGAAAAACTGTTTTTT	CASSQEPHRGGEKLFF
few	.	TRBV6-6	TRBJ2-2	TGTGCCAGCAGACCTAGTGGGACCGGGGAGCTGTTTTTT	CASRPSGTGELFF
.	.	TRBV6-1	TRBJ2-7	TGTGCCAGCATGGGACGGAACTCCTACGAGCAGTACTTC	CASMGRNSYEQYF
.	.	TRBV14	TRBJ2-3	TGTGCCAGCAGCCACCGACAGATATACACAGATACGCAGTATTTT	CASSHRQIYTDTQYF
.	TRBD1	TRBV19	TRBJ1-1	TGTGCCAGTAGTATAGACACAGGGGGAGGCCACACTGAAGCTTTCTTT	CASSIDTGGGHTEAFF